This T cell receptor (beta chain) was recovered during a study of post-analysis software for immune sequencing data. About this clonotype itself: Its antigen is unknown.

The authors incorporated unique molecular identifiers into the TCR beta cDNA libraries. Using its own MiXCR run on the PCR reads, TCRdb lists one record per CDR3 protein. Of about 500,000 distinct CDR3 sequences in the sample, around 40% were seen once. General study findings and limits: Several TRBV segments were more frequent in patients than controls; TRBV5-6, TRBV5-1 and TRBV20-1 belonged to this group.

Germline assignment: CDR1 MGHRA and CDR2 YSYEKL. The CDR3 sequence is 15 residues long. Unmatched junction bases numbered 8, after V lost 4 bases and J lost 4 bases. The chain employs TRBV4-1 and TRBJ2-5; 8 bases are shared with TRBD2. The sample comprised blood. This sequence originates from a girl aged 10-17 years with multiple sclerosis. DNA for the CDR3: TGCGCCAGCAGCCGCCAGCGGGAGCGAGGAGAGACCCAGTACTTC. It codes for CASSRQRERGETQYF.